This entry features one T cell receptor (beta chain) sequence. Its antigen is unidentified. It was with 60 Vbeta and 13 Jbeta primers that the PCR ran. Data came from immunoSEQ multiplex PCR; TCRdb stores just in-frame clones and leaves some out. The sample spans 75,000 to 95,000 clones; the ten largest clones claim 1.3% to 1.5%. The data stem from a study of cytomegalovirus exposure and HLA in healthy donors. Overall study results and limits: Most CMV-associated TCR beta chains were later found to appear HLA-restricted.

This TCR derives from a woman aged 55-70 years in good health and CMV-seronegative. The material sequenced was PBMCs.

CDR3 in DNA: TGTGCCAGCAGCAAAGGGACAGCCCAAGAGACCCAGTACTTC. As protein: CASSKGTAQETQYF. The V gene is TRBV21-1, the J gene TRBJ2-5; the DNA was not used to check the table's D call, TRBD1. TRBV21-1 is classified as a pseudogene. The CDR3 runs 14 residues.